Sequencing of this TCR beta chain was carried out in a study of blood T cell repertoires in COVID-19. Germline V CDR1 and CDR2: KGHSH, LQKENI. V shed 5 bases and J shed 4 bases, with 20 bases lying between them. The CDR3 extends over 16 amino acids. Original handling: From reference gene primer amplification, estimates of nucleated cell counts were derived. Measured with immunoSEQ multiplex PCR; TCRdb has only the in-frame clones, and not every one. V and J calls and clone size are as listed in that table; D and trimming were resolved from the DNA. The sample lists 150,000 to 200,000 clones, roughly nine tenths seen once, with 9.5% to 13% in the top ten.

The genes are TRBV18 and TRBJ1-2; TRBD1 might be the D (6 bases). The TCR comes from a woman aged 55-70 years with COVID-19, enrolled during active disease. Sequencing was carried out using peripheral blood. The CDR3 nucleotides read TGTGCCAGCTCATCACAAGCGGGAGGACAGATCTATGGCTACACCTTC. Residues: CASSSQAGGQIYGYTF.